Below are 32 T cell receptor beta chains sequenced from a single sample in a study of cytomegalovirus exposure and HLA in healthy donors. Primers included in the PCR were 60 Vbeta and 13 Jbeta primers. Profiling relied on immunoSEQ multiplex PCR, and the TCRdb table lists in-frame clones only, not all of them. The sample includes approximately 47,000 clones. Sequencing was performed on PBMCs. The receptor source for this set is a male donor in good health and CMV-seronegative.

This chain joins TRBV30 and TRBJ1-2; no reliable D call. Trimming removed 4 bases at V and 3 bases at J, with 12 bases between. The germline CDR1 and CDR2 sequences are GTSNPN and SVGIG (reference sequence). The CDR3 contains 13 residues. The CDR3 is CAWMVVRDYGYTF. For the CDR3, the DNA is TGTGCCTGGATGGTAGTGCGAGACTATGGCTACACCTTC.

V is TRBV9 and J is TRBJ1-1; 12 bases are shared with TRBD1. Germline lookup yields CDR1 SGDLS and CDR2 YYNGEE. V lost 6 bases to trimming and J lost 4 bases; unmatched junction nucleotides: 7. This CDR3 contains 15 residues. The CDR3 DNA reads TGTGCCAGCACTCGGGACAGGGGGCCGGGCACTGAAGCTTTCTTT. Protein sequence: CASTRDRGPGTEAFF.

This chain connects TRBV7-3 to TRBJ2-3; tentatively, D is TRBD1 (6 bases). Trimming pared 0 bases from V and 11 bases from J, leaving 15 bases between. CDR1 is SGHTA, CDR2 FQGTGA, per germline. CDR3 length equals 14 residues. CDR3 nucleotides: TGTGCCAGCAGCTTAACCCACCGGGACACTCAGCAGTATTTT. This sequence encodes CASSLTHRDTQQYF.

The V and J genes are TRBV7-6 and TRBJ2-5; 8 bases map to TRBD2. CDR1 and CDR2 from the germline V gene are SGHVS and FNYEAQ. The CDR3 is 16 amino acids. After removal of 5 bases from V and 0 bases from J, the junction contained 8 bases not matched to a gene. In DNA form, the CDR3 reads TGTGCCAGCAGCATACGGACTAGCCCCAACCAAGAGACCCAGTACTTC. Protein: CASSIRTSPNQETQYF.

The rearrangement links TRBV11-2 to TRBJ1-6; the D is unclear. CDR3 length: 17 residues. Germline V gene data show CDR1 as SGHAT and CDR2 as FQNNGV. V dropped 1 base and J dropped 0 bases, with 10 bases sitting between them. CDR3 protein: CASSLGGQSSYNSPLHF. CDR3 bases: TGTGCCAGCAGCTTAGGAGGGCAGAGCTCCTATAATTCACCCCTCCACTTT.

J is TRBJ1-5 and V is TRBV6-1; D gene unclear. The CDR3 spans 15 residues. Germline CDR1 MNHNS, CDR2 SASEGT. V was cut by 6 bases and J by 0 bases, with 12 bases left in between. CDR3 sequence reads: CASSRTDPSNQPQHF. For the CDR3, the DNA is TGTGCCAGCAGCCGGACTGACCCTAGCAATCAGCCCCAGCATTTT.

CDR3 loop: CASIRQGREDQPQHF. CDR3 sequence (DNA): TGTGCCAGCATCCGACAGGGACGCGAGGACCAGCCCCAGCATTTT. The rearrangement links TRBV6-1 to TRBJ1-5, with 7 bases that match TRBD1. The germline gives CDR1 MNHNS, CDR2 SASEGT. V gave up 7 bases and J gave up 7 bases; unmatched junction bases: 13. The CDR3 is 15 amino acids.

The rearrangement uses TRBV12-5 and TRBJ2-2, with 8 nucleotides matching TRBD1. The CDR3 runs 18 residues. The germline V gene has CDR1 LGHNT and CDR2 FRNRAP. V lost 6 bases, J lost 5 bases, and 17 bases stayed unmatched. The CDR3, as DNA: TGTGCTAGTGGCCGTTCTATAGTGAGGACAGGGCATACCGGGGAGCTGTTTTTT. Its protein is CASGRSIVRTGHTGELFF. Full variable domain (outside the CDR3, taken from reference TRBV12-5 and TRBJ2-2): DARVTQTPRHKVTEMGQEVTMRCQPILGHNTVFWYRQTMMQGLELLAYFRNRAPLDDSGMPKDRFSAEMPDATLATLKIQPSEPRDSAVYFCASGRSIVRTGHTGELFFGEGSRLTVL.

The chain is built from TRBV6-1 and TRBJ1-5; D unresolved. Germline assignment: CDR1 MNHNS and CDR2 SASEGT. The CDR3 is 14 residues long. V lost 0 bases, J lost 3 bases, and 6 bases lay in between. The CDR3, as DNA: TGTGCCAGCAGTGAAGCTACAGTCAATCAGCCCCAGCATTTT. Its protein is CASSEATVNQPQHF.

The chain combines TRBV19 with TRBJ1-1, with 8 positions matching TRBD1. Germline lookup yields CDR1 LNHDA and CDR2 SQIVND (reference sequence). This CDR3 is built from 15 residues. The trim removed 3 bases at V and 0 bases at J, leaving 3 bases unmatched. CDR3 sequence (DNA): TGTGCCAGTAGTATGGGGACAGGCTTGAACACTGAAGCTTTCTTT. Translated: CASSMGTGLNTEAFF.

This chain connects TRBV29-1 to TRBJ2-7, with 10 bases fitting TRBD1. The J segment lost 7 bases and the V segment lost 5 bases, leaving 11 bases of the junction unmatched. Germline-derived CDR1 and CDR2 are SQVTM and ANQGSEA. The CDR3 has 14 residues. CDR3 in amino acids: CSVSPGQGTREQYF. The CDR3, as DNA: TGCAGCGTTTCACCGGGACAGGGGACTCGGGAGCAGTACTTC.

CDR3 sequence: CASSREMDRNYGYTF. CDR3 bases: TGCGCCAGCAGCCGGGAAATGGACAGGAACTATGGCTACACCTTC. The chain combines TRBV4-1 with TRBJ1-2; 7 nucleotides match TRBD1. With V trimmed by 4 bases and J by 2 bases, 7 bases remained unmatched. The CDR3 is 15 amino acids. CDR1 and CDR2 (germline): MGHRA, YSYEKL.

This chain links TRBV5-1 with TRBJ2-5, with 8 positions matching TRBD1. This CDR3 region has 14 residues. The trim removed 8 bases at V and 5 bases at J, leaving 11 bases unmatched. The germline gives CDR1 SGHRS, CDR2 YFSETQ. In DNA form, the CDR3 reads TGCGCCAGTGGACAGGGTGAGCTCCAGGAGACCCAGTACTTC. This gives the protein CASGQGELQETQYF.

This rearrangement joins TRBV18 to TRBJ2-3; D might be TRBD1 (8 bases). Germline lookup yields CDR1 KGHSH and CDR2 LQKENI. Trimming pared 5 bases from V and 6 bases from J, leaving 21 bases between. The CDR3 sequence is 16 residues long. The CDR3 here is CASSSDRGGFSDTQYF. The CDR3 DNA sequence: TGTGCCAGCTCAAGCGACAGGGGAGGGTTTTCCGATACGCAGTATTTT.

The V and J genes are TRBV30 and TRBJ1-2; 11 bases line up with TRBD1. The J segment lost 4 bases and the V segment lost 3 bases, leaving 1 base of the junction unmatched. Germline V gene lookup returns CDR1 GTSNPN and CDR2 SVGIG (reference sequence). The CDR3 is 13 amino acids. CDR3 sequence reads: CAWRGTGGYGYTF. The CDR3 nucleotides are TGTGCCTGGAGAGGGACAGGGGGCTATGGCTACACCTTC.

The chain has TRBV7-2 and TRBJ2-3; weak D call: TRBD1 (6 bases). Germline V CDR1 and CDR2: SGHTA, FQGNSA. The CDR3 loop spans 13 amino acids. Between the trimmed V and J ends, which lost 1 base and 11 bases, there was a span of 13 bases. As DNA, the CDR3 is TGTGCCAGCAGCTTAGTAGGGGGTAGCGAGCAGTATTTT. The encoded protein is CASSLVGGSEQYF.

The V call is TRBV4-3, the J call TRBJ1-4, with 8 bases matching TRBD1. CDR1 and CDR2 (germline): LGHNA, YSLEER. J gave up 7 bases and V 0 bases, and 7 bases lay outside the gene matches. The CDR3 has 16 residues. CDR3 in DNA: TGCGCCAGCAGCCAAGATCCAGGGGGCGAGGGTGAAAAACTGTTTTTT. It is translated as CASSQDPGGEGEKLFF.

The chain couples TRBV10-3 to TRBJ2-1, with 8 bases matching TRBD1. Germline CDR1 is ENHRY and CDR2 is SYGVKD. CDR3 length: 14 amino acids. J was trimmed by 2 bases and V by 6 bases; bases with no gene match: 3. The DNA for the CDR3 is TGTGCCATCAGGGACAGGGTCGCCTACAATGAGCAGTTCTTC. This translates into CAIRDRVAYNEQFF.

CDR3 loop: CASSLRSRGASGYTF. As DNA, the CDR3 is TGTGCCAGCAGCTTGCGGAGCCGGGGGGCGAGTGGCTACACCTTC. The chain is built from TRBV5-6 and TRBJ1-2; perhaps TRBD1 as D (6 bases). The length of the CDR3 is 15 residues. V shed 1 base and J shed 7 bases, with 17 bases lying between them. CDR1 and CDR2 from the germline V gene are SGHDT and YYEEEE. The whole variable domain, remainder taken from reference TRBV5-6 and TRBJ1-2, is DAGVTQSPTHLIKTRGQQVTLRCSPKSGHDTVSWYQQALGQGPQFIFQYYEEEERQRGNFPDRFSGHQFPNYSSELNVNALLLGDSALYLCASSLRSRGASGYTFGSGTRLTVV.

The gene calls are TRBV5-4 and TRBJ1-2; D is perhaps TRBD1 (6 bases). CDR1 and CDR2 (germline): SGHNT, YYREEE (reference sequence). The germline V and J ends were trimmed by 0 bases and 0 bases, with 9 bases remaining between them. The CDR3 has 15 amino acids. CDR3 protein: CASSLGQGTNYGYTF. In nucleotides, the CDR3 is TGTGCCAGCAGCTTGGGGCAGGGGACTAACTATGGCTACACCTTC.

V and J are TRBV27 and TRBJ2-7; TRBD1 matches 7 bases. This CDR3 has 15 amino acids. Germline-derived CDR1 and CDR2 are MNHEY and SMNVEV (reference sequence). V dropped 3 bases and J dropped 1; count of bases not matched to a gene: 6. CDR3 bases: TGTGCCAGCAGTTTGGAAGGGGGCCAATCCTACGAGCAGTACTTC. The encoded protein is CASSLEGGQSYEQYF.

This CDR3 is CASSSGPRGPQHF. CDR3 in DNA: TGTGCCAGCAGCTCTGGACCGCGGGGGCCCCAGCATTTT. J is TRBJ1-5 and V is TRBV5-6; D gene unclear. Trimming pared 3 bases from V and 9 bases from J, leaving 13 bases between. Germline V CDR1 and CDR2: SGHDT, YYEEEE. The CDR3 consists of 13 residues.

The chain carries TRBV18 and TRBJ1-1, with D possibly matching TRBD1 (5 bases). The CDR3 sequence is 16 residues long. The V and J ends lost 3 bases and 0 bases respectively, with 14 bases between them. Per germline, CDR1 KGHSH and CDR2 LQKENI. In nucleotides, the CDR3 is TGTGCCAGCTCACCTCTAGACAGTGCTTTGAACACTGAAGCTTTCTTT. Protein sequence: CASSPLDSALNTEAFF.

The genes are TRBV25-1 and TRBJ2-1, with D perhaps matching TRBD1 (6 bases). The CDR3 sequence is 15 residues long. V was clipped by 6 bases and J by 0 bases, with 12 bases between them. Germline CDR1 is MGHDK and CDR2 is SYGVNS. This CDR3 is CASSTGTSSYNEQFF. The CDR3 DNA is TGTGCCAGCAGCACCGGGACAAGCTCCTACAATGAGCAGTTCTTC.

This chain joins TRBV4-1 and TRBJ1-1; possibly TRBD1 for D (5 bases). The germline V and J ends were trimmed by 1 base and 0 bases, with 9 bases remaining between them. The CDR3 contains 15 residues. CDR1 is MGHRA, CDR2 YSYEKL, per germline. The CDR3 loop is CASSQGGLMNTEAFF. As DNA, the CDR3 is TGCGCCAGCAGCCAAGGGGGACTCATGAACACTGAAGCTTTCTTT.

The chain has TRBV19 and TRBJ1-1; D is unresolved. V lost 3 bases to trimming and J lost 5 bases, with 13 bases between them. CDR1 and CDR2 from the germline V gene are LNHDA and SQIVND (reference sequence). The CDR3 is 14 residues long. This chain's CDR3 is CASSMLRGGTEAFF. DNA for the CDR3: TGTGCCAGTAGTATGTTGCGGGGTGGAACTGAAGCTTTCTTT.

V usage is TRBV5-1 and J usage is TRBJ2-7; 11 bases map to TRBD1. Trimming removed 3 bases from V and 7 bases from J; junction bases left unmatched: 9. CDR1 is SGHRS and CDR2 is YFSETQ in the germline V gene. CDR3 length: 15 amino acids. CDR3 sequence: CASSSTSGQGGEQYF. The DNA of the CDR3 is TGCGCCAGCAGCTCCACGTCGGGACAGGGGGGTGAGCAGTACTTC.

The chain employs TRBV25-1 and TRBJ2-2; the D gene is possibly TRBD1 (5 bases). The CDR3 runs 14 residues. Germline lookup yields CDR1 MGHDK and CDR2 SYGVNS. Trimming removed 3 bases at V and 3 bases at J, with 8 bases between. CDR3 amino acids: CASSDPGYTGELFF. CDR3 nucleotides: TGTGCCAGCAGTGATCCAGGGTACACCGGGGAGCTGTTTTTT.

The V and J genes are TRBV6-6 and TRBJ2-7, with a possible D match to TRBD2 (5 bases). This CDR3 region has 13 residues. The germline gives CDR1 MNHNY, CDR2 SVGAGI (reference sequence). V gave up 2 bases and J gave up 6 bases, with 11 bases separating them. Here the CDR3 DNA reads TGTGCCAGCAGTTACCGGGGTCTAGGCGAGCAGTACTTC. As protein: CASSYRGLGEQYF.

CDR3 in amino acids: CAITREVGANVLTF. The CDR3 nucleotides are TGTGCCATCACCAGGGAGGTAGGGGCCAACGTCCTGACTTTC. The chain carries TRBV6-1 and TRBJ2-6, with D tentatively TRBD2 (6 bases). V was cut by 10 bases and J by 4 bases, with 14 bases left in between. There are 14 residues in the CDR3. Germline CDR1 reads MNHNS; CDR2 reads SASEGT.

The genes are TRBV10-3 and TRBJ1-5; 8 nucleotides align to TRBD1. Germline CDR1 ENHRY, CDR2 SYGVKD. Trimming at V came to 3 bases and at J to 5 bases, leaving 3 bases not matched to a gene. This CDR3 comprises 14 residues. CDR3 coding DNA: TGTGCCATCAGTGACACAGGGGGGCATCAGCCCCAGCATTTT. It specifies CAISDTGGHQPQHF.

The rearrangement uses TRBV18 and TRBJ1-2; TRBD1 aligns across 9 bases. The CDR3 is 14 residues long. Germline V lookup: CDR1 KGHSH, CDR2 LQKENI. The V segment lost 2 bases and the J segment 8 bases; nucleotides outside the gene matches: 6. The CDR3 is CASSPGDRAQGYTF. CDR3 sequence (DNA): TGTGCCAGCTCACCAGGGGACAGGGCTCAAGGCTACACCTTC.